Listed below are T cell receptor beta chains from one sample, sequenced in a study of blood T cell repertoires in COVID-19. Sequencing was performed with immunoSEQ multiplex PCR; in TCRdb, only in-frame clones are kept and a portion is missing. The table shows 75,000 to 95,000 clones, with 70% to 90% occurring only once. Material: peripheral blood. These receptors were collected from an elderly man with active or convalescent COVID-19. CDR3s leave out the opening cysteine and the closing phenylalanine or tryptophan. The D gene is left open where the match is weak.

>TRBJ1-2|TRBD1|TRBV2
ASRTGTYYGYT
>TRBJ2-2|NA|TRBV29-1
SVESFGTLTGELF
>TRBJ2-2|TRBD2|TRBV7-3
ASSSTGTSGTRELF
>TRBJ2-1|TRBD1|TRBV27
ASRTGQAPYNEQF
>TRBJ1-2|NA|TRBV11-2
ASSLSNYGYT
>TRBJ2-3|NA|TRBV18
ASSDYSTDTQY
>TRBJ2-3|TRBD2|TRBV3-1/TRBV3-2
ASSRIVTSGPDTQY
>TRBJ1-5|NA|TRBV15
ATSRDFGRGNQPQH
>TRBJ1-1|TRBD1|TRBV6-1
ASSGDRGRGTEAF
>TRBJ2-2|TRBD1|TRBV10-2
ASRPGTGGASGELF
>TRBJ1-5|TRBD1|TRBV28
ASSLGTGALSRQPQH
>TRBJ2-1|TRBD2|TRBV28
ASSFPAGGGGNEQF
>TRBJ1-1|NA|TRBV19
ASIETGGMNTEAF
>TRBJ1-6|TRBD1|TRBV3-1/TRBV3-2
ASSQRTGWNSPLH
>TRBJ2-5|TRBD2|TRBV5-1
ASRDSGGAETQY
>TRBJ2-5|TRBD1|TRBV11-3
ASSPFYRDSQETQY
>TRBJ1-6|TRBD1|TRBV28
ASSEDRAPSSPLH
>TRBJ1-3|NA|TRBV19
ASSMVTAGNTIY
>TRBJ2-2|NA|TRBV5-1
ASSLTQGRGTGELF
>TRBJ1-1|TRBD1|TRBV12-3/TRBV12-4
ASSLDRGTEAF
>TRBJ2-1|NA|TRBV18
ASSPQRDNEQF
>TRBJ2-3|NA|TRBV28
ASSQVFTDTQY
>TRBJ2-5|NA|TRBV5-4
ASSLAGSGRETQY
>TRBJ1-2|NA|TRBV6-5
ASTLDRSLYGYT
>TRBJ1-2|TRBD1|TRBV9
ASSVGTGAGGYT
>TRBJ2-5|NA|TRBV7-9
ASSLEQGSQY
>TRBJ1-1|NA|TRBV7-2
ASSLVPGDGVAEAF
>TRBJ1-1|NA|TRBV11-3
ASSLFAANTEAF
>TRBJ1-2|NA|TRBV12-3/TRBV12-4
ASRPGLGYGYT
>TRBJ2-1|TRBD2|TRBV27
ASSLLVAGGQYNEQF
>TRBJ2-3|NA|TRBV21-1
ASSKPDTHSTDTQY
>TRBJ2-3|TRBD2|TRBV18
ASSPARLLAGNTDTQY
>TRBJ2-5|NA|TRBV11-3
ASSLGLGETQY
>TRBJ1-5|TRBD1|TRBV28
ASSRTGGRQPQH
>TRBJ1-5|NA|TRBV5-1
ASSTGRGVIESNQPQH
>TRBJ2-5|NA|TRBV5-1
ASSELIKETQY
>TRBJ2-3|TRBD1|TRBV4-1
ASSQDTGAITDTQY
>TRBJ1-1|TRBD1|TRBV13
ASSKRQGTNTEAF
>TRBJ1-5|NA|TRBV19
ASIGGSNQPQH
>TRBJ1-2|NA|TRBV13
ASSLETGEVDGYT
>TRBJ1-3|NA|TRBV28
ASKQDNSGNTIY
>TRBJ1-6|NA|TRBV6-5
ASRDSYSPLH
>TRBJ1-5|TRBD1|TRBV19
ASSTGTGGRQPQH
>TRBJ2-3|TRBD2|TRBV7-2
ASSLDSGGAQQDTQY
>TRBJ1-4|NA|TRBV4-1
ASSQDNPTNEKLF
>TRBJ2-3|TRBD2|TRBV7-3
ASSHGLAGATDTQY
>TRBJ1-2|TRBD1|TRBV11-3
ASSSWTGERHGYT
>TRBJ1-3|TRBD1|TRBV28
ASSRQGAGNTIY
>TRBJ1-2|NA|TRBV6-4
ASRRSGQGGYSYGYT
>TRBJ1-2|TRBD1|TRBV6-5
ASMEGQRWRGYT
>TRBJ1-3|NA|TRBV28
ASSFGHTIY
>TRBJ1-5|NA|TRBV5-5
ASSLDVDNQPQH
>TRBJ1-2|TRBD1|TRBV4-1
ASSQAGTGSNYGYT
>TRBJ2-1|TRBD2|TRBV5-1
ASRSPAGGGSEQF